Given below is one T cell receptor (beta chain) in context. The time point here: pre-treatment sample, taken before nivolumab and TIL therapy. The data stem from a study of TIL therapy for anti-PD-1-resistant metastatic lung cancer. The immunoSEQ assay was v3. Using immunoSEQ multiplex PCR, the repertoire was profiled, and TCRdb retains in-frame clones only, with some absent. The sample includes about 36,000 clones, 73% of them seen just once. After removal of 6 bases from V and 1 base from J, the junction contained 8 bases not matched to a gene. The CDR3 consists of 15 residues. The germline gives CDR1 ENHRY, CDR2 SYGVKD.

The source was blood, collected at baseline. This rearrangement joins TRBV10-3 to TRBJ1-1, with 7 bases fitting TRBD1. This TCR was recovered from a person between 25 and 79 years old with non-small cell lung cancer. The CDR3 loop is CAISRAGTANTEAFF. Written as DNA, the CDR3 is TGTGCCATCAGCCGCGCCGGGACAGCGAACACTGAAGCTTTCTTT.